Listed here are 16 T cell receptor beta chains from one sample, sequenced in a study of glioma-infiltrating T cells (TCRdb year 2016). The sequencer listed for this sample is Illumina MiSeq. The iRepertoire nested amplicon-rescue multiplex PCR (arm-PCR) platform was used to amplify TCR alpha and beta CDR3 regions from RNA. The public reads were run again by TCRdb, first through fastp at Q25 and then through MiXCR, and only productive beta chains were kept. A single entry per CDR3 protein holds the most common genes and DNA from its merged rows. The sample profile shows around 120,000 distinct CDR3 sequences; more than 20% of them were found once. About 30% of the sample comes from the top ten. Sequenced sample: glioma tissue, nonneoplastic brain tissue, or PBMCs (not recorded which). Every receptor here comes from a human donor with low-grade glioma or glioblastoma, undergoing nonglioma brain surgery, or in good health (not recorded which).

Many counts were recorded for this clonotype. The CDR3 coding sequence is TGTGCCAGCAAGGACGGAGCCGGGGAGACCCAGTACTTC. It specifies CASKDGAGETQYF. V and J are TRBV11-3 and TRBJ2-5; D gene uncertain. This CDR3 comprises 13 residues. V was shortened by 7 bases and J by 5 bases, with 14 bases between the two germline ends. Germline V gives CDR1 SGHNT, CDR2 YENEEA.

Only a few counts were recorded for this clonotype. The genes are TRBV24-1 and TRBJ2-1; perhaps TRBD1 as D (6 bases). Germline CDR1 and CDR2: KGHDR and SFDVKD. The CDR3 length is 16 residues. V lost 1 base to trimming and J lost 9 bases, with 18 bases between them. The CDR3 loop reads CATSDFSGRGHGEQFF. For the CDR3, the DNA is TGTGCCACCAGTGATTTCTCAGGAAGGGGACACGGTGAGCAGTTCTTC.

This clonotype has ten or more counts. This chain joins TRBV28 and TRBJ1-1; no reliable D call. Per germline, CDR1 MDHEN and CDR2 SYDVKM. Trimming cost V 1 base and J 6 bases, with 9 bases left between them. There are 13 residues in the CDR3. In DNA, the CDR3 is TGTGCCAGCAGTTTATCCCCCGGCGCTGAAGCTTTCTTT. It is translated as CASSLSPGAEAFF. Drawing the rest from reference TRBV28 and TRBJ1-1, the complete variable domain is DVKVTQSSRYLVKRTGEKVFLECVQDMDHENMFWYRQDPGLGLRLIYFSYDVKMKEKGDIPEGYSVSREKKERFSLILESASTNQTSMYLCASSLSPGAEAFFGQGTRLTVV.

This clonotype was found many times. The V call is TRBV20-1, the J call TRBJ1-3; 7 positions match TRBD1. V lost 5 bases, J lost 4 bases, and 5 bases stayed unmatched. The CDR3 runs to 13 residues. From germline, CDR1 is DFQATT and CDR2 SNEGSKA (reference sequence). CDR3 region: CSAQGGLGNTIYF. The CDR3, as DNA: TGCAGTGCTCAGGGGGGGTTAGGAAACACCATATATTTT.

The chain combines TRBV29-1 with TRBJ2-3, with TRBD2 as a possible D gene (6 bases). V lost 7 bases, J lost 0 bases, and 11 bases lay in between. Germline-derived CDR1 and CDR2 are SQVTM and ANQGSEA. The CDR3 is made up of 13 amino acids. CDR3 in amino acids: CSADRGSTDTQYF. The CDR3 DNA sequence: TGCAGCGCCGACCGGGGGAGCACAGATACGCAGTATTTT.

The chain recombines TRBV9 with TRBJ2-3; tentative D call: TRBD2 (5 bases). V dropped 1 base and J dropped 8 bases, with 20 bases sitting between them. The CDR3 sequence is 16 residues long. Per the germline V gene, CDR1 is SGDLS and CDR2 is YYNGEE. The CDR3 loop is CASSVTTSGMLSTQYF. For the CDR3, the DNA is TGTGCCAGCAGCGTAACTACTAGTGGTATGCTGAGTACGCAGTATTTT.

The table lists this clonotype with many counts. The chain is built from TRBV6-1 and TRBJ1-5, with unresolved D. The V and J ends lost 10 bases and 4 bases respectively, with 11 bases between them. Germline values: CDR1 MNHNS, CDR2 SASEGT. The CDR3 spans 12 residues. The CDR3 nucleotides are TGTGCCACCCGCGGCCTTAATCAGCCCCAGCATTTT. Its translation: CATRGLNQPQHF.

This clonotype was counted a few times. The chain joins TRBV4-1 to TRBJ1-6, with D possibly matching TRBD1 (6 bases). The V gene's germline CDR1 is MGHRA and CDR2 YSYEKL. This CDR3 contains 15 residues. Trimming stripped 2 bases from V and 8 bases from J, with 13 bases between. CDR3 protein: CASSQRGGSDSPLHF. Written as DNA, the CDR3 is TGCGCCAGCAGCCAAAGAGGGGGATCTGATTCACCCCTCCACTTT.

This clonotype was picked up one time. The junction departs from the called germline gene at one end, perhaps through a read error. The chain joins TRBV7-2 to TRBJ2-1; 7 bases are a match to TRBD1. Germline values: CDR1 SGHTA, CDR2 FQGNSA. This CDR3 is 12 amino acids long. CDR3 region: CASSPPEQGSTF. The CDR3 region has the DNA TGTGCCAGCAGCCCGCCGGAACAGGGGTCCACCTTC.

This clonotype was counted a few times. The rearrangement joins TRBV27 to TRBJ2-6; D not resolved. Trimming took 3 bases from V and 4 from J, leaving 7 bases between them. In germline, CDR1 is MNHEY, CDR2 SMNVEV (reference sequence). The CDR3 covers 14 residues. The CDR3 nucleotides are TGTGCCAGCAGTTTCGGGTACGGGGCCAACGTCCTGACTTTC. Amino acids: CASSFGYGANVLTF.

V is TRBV20-1 and J is TRBJ2-5; no clear D gene. This CDR3 region has 13 residues. Germline CDR1 reads DFQATT; CDR2 reads SNEGSKA (reference sequence). V was clipped by 0 bases and J by 3 bases, with 8 bases between them. This chain's CDR3 is CSARDLQEETQYF. CDR3 DNA sequence: TGCAGTGCTAGAGATTTGCAAGAAGAGACCCAGTACTTC.

This clonotype was counted between two and nine times. The rearrangement joins TRBV3-1 to TRBJ1-1; D is unresolved. Germline assignment: CDR1 LGHDT and CDR2 YNNKEL (reference sequence). The CDR3 consists of 14 residues. V was cut by 0 bases and J by 0 bases, with 5 bases left in between. The chain's CDR3 is CASSQDAMNTEAFF. The CDR3 nucleotides read TGTGCCAGCAGCCAAGACGCCATGAACACTGAAGCTTTCTTT. Together with reference TRBV3-1 and TRBJ1-1, the CDR3 gives the full variable domain: DTAVSQTPKYLVTQMGNDKSIKCEQNLGHDTMYWYKQDSKKFLKIMFSYNNKELIINETVPNRFSPKSPDKAHLNLHINSLELGDSAVYFCASSQDAMNTEAFFGQGTRLTVV.

This clonotype was seen just once. Just one base apart from a much larger clone, this may be a read error. The chain carries TRBV7-6 and TRBJ2-3, with a weak D call TRBD2 (5 bases). This CDR3 spans 14 amino acids. Trimming removed 5 bases at V and 0 bases at J, with 9 bases between. Looked up from germline, CDR1 is SGHVS and CDR2 is FNYEAQ. Written as DNA, the CDR3 is TGTGCCAGCAGCCATGGGGAGAGCACAGATACGCAGTATTTT. Protein: CASSHGESTDTQYF. The complete variable domain, with remaining parts taken from reference TRBV7-6 and TRBJ2-3, reads GAGVSQSPRYKVTKRGQDVALRCDPISGHVSLYWYRQALGQGPEFLTYFNYEAQQDKSGLPNDRFSAERPEGSISTLTIQRTEQRDSAMYRCASSHGESTDTQYFGPGTRLTVL.

On this clonotype itself: This may arise from a read error, as a much more abundant clone is one base away. This chain connects TRBV20-1 to TRBJ2-1, with D perhaps matching TRBD1 (5 bases). Between the trimmed V and J ends, which lost 6 bases and 0 bases, there was a span of 21 bases. Germline values: CDR1 DFQATT, CDR2 SNEGSKA (reference sequence). The CDR3 loop spans 17 amino acids. CDR3 DNA: TGCAGTGCCACTCCGGATATAGGGGTAAACTCCTACAATGAGCAGTTCTTC. It yields the protein CSATPDIGVNSYNEQFF.

This clonotype was picked up a small number of times. V gene TRBV10-3 combines with J gene TRBJ2-1, with TRBD2 identical over 14 bases. Germline trimming cut 6 bases from V and 7 bases from J; bases unmatched to any gene: 5. The CDR3 consists of 15 residues. The germline CDR1 and CDR2 sequences are ENHRY and SYGVKD. The CDR3 is CAIRGGLAGVNEQFF. The CDR3 coding sequence is TGTGCCATCAGGGGGGGACTAGCGGGGGTGAATGAGCAGTTCTTC.

As concerns this clonotype: This may stem from a read error, because a much larger clone lies one nucleotide away. The CDR3 nucleotides read TGTGCCAGCACCCCCAACTGGCGTACCACAGATACGCAGTATTTT. This gives the protein CASTPNWRTTDTQYF. The chain recombines TRBV27 with TRBJ2-3; no clear D gene. Germline CDR1 is MNHEY and CDR2 is SMNVEV (reference sequence). V was clipped by 7 bases and J by 2 bases, with 16 bases between them. The CDR3 loop spans 15 amino acids.